The entry that follows covers one T cell receptor beta chain sequence. The sample belongs to a study of T cell changes during pregnancy in multiple sclerosis. Sequenced by immunoSEQ multiplex PCR; TCRdb stores in-frame clones only, minus some. The table lists 45,000 or so clones, roughly 90% of them singletons. Trimming left V 0 bases short and J 3 bases short, with 13 bases between. The CDR3 has 16 residues. CDR1 and CDR2 (germline): MGHRA, YSYEKL. The clonotype was recovered from a female donor with multiple sclerosis, enrolled in a pregnancy study. The starting material was peripheral blood, obtained in the first trimester of pregnancy. The chain uses TRBV4-1 and TRBJ2-3, with a possible D match to TRBD2 (7 bases). The CDR3 DNA reads TGCGCCAGCAGCCAAGATTGGGAGGGGGTAACAGATACGCAGTATTTT. Protein product: CASSQDWEGVTDTQYF.